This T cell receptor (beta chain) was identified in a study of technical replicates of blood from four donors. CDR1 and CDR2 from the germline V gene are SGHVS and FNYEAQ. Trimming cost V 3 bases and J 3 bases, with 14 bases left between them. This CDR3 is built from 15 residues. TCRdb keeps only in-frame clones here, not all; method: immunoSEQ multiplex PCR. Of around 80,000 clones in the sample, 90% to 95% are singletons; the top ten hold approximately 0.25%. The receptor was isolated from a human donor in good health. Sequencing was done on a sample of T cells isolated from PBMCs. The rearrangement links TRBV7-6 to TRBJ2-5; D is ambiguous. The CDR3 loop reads CASSLGQLMEETQYF. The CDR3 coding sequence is TGTGCCAGCAGCTTGGGCCAACTTATGGAAGAGACCCAGTACTTC.